The present TCR beta chain was sequenced within a study of T cells after yellow fever vaccination. The CDR3 extends over 15 amino acids. V shed 3 bases and J shed 0 bases, with 14 bases lying between them. Per germline, CDR1 DFQATT and CDR2 SNEGSKA (reference sequence). TCRdb re-derived calls from the 5' RACE reads in MiXCR, one entry per CDR3 protein. This table holds approximately 170,000 distinct CDR3 sequences, more than 9.5% found once. Sequencing was performed on CD8+ T cells sorted from PBMCs, taken 15 days after the yellow fever booster vaccination. The TCR sequence derives from a man between 18 and 35 years old who received the YFV17D yellow fever vaccine. V and J are TRBV20-1 and TRBJ1-1; a possible D gene is TRBD1 (6 bases). Here the CDR3 reads CSASSTGVMNTEAFF. The CDR3 DNA reads TGCAGTGCTAGCTCGACAGGCGTCATGAACACTGAAGCTTTCTTT.